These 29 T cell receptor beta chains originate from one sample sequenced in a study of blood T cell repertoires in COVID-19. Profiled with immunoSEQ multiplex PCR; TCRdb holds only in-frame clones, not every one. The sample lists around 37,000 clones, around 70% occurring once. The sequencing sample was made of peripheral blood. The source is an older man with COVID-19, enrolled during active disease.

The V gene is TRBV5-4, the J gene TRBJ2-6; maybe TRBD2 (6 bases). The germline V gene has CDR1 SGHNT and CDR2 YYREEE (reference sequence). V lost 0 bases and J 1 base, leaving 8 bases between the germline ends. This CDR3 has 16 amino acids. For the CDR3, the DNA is TGTGCCAGCAGCTTGGGGAGGGGTTCTGGGGCCAACGTCCTGACTTTC. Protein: CASSLGRGSGANVLTF.

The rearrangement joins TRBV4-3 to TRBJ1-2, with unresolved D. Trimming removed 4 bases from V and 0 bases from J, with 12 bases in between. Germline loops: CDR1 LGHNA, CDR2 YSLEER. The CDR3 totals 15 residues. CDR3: CASSLARTTNYGYTF. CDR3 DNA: TGCGCCAGCAGCCTGGCCAGGACTACTAACTATGGCTACACCTTC.

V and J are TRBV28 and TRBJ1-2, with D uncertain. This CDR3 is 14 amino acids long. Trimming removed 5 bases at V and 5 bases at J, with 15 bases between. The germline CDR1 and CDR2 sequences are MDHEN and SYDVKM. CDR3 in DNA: TGTGCCAGCAGTCCCCGGTCGACGCGGTATGGCTACACCTTC. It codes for CASSPRSTRYGYTF.

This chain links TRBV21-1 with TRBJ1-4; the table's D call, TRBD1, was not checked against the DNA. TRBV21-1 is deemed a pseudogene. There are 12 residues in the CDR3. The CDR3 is CASDRPNEKLFF. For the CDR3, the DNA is TGTGCCAGCGACAGACCCAATGAAAAACTGTTTTTT.

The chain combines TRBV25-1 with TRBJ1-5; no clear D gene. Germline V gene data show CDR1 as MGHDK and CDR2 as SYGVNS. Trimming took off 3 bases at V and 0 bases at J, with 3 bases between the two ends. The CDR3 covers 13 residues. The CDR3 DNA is TGTGCCAGCAGTGAGTATAGCAATCAGCCCCAGCATTTT. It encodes CASSEYSNQPQHF.

The CDR3 protein is CASSLGWQTRVTDTQYF. CDR3 DNA sequence: TGCGCCAGCAGCTTGGGTTGGCAGACTCGGGTCACAGATACGCAGTATTTT. The chain couples TRBV5-1 to TRBJ2-3, with no clear D. V lost 0 bases to trimming and J lost 2 bases, with 16 bases between them. Germline CDR1 reads SGHRS; CDR2 reads YFSETQ. This CDR3 has 17 amino acids. The entire variable domain, with the rest obtained from reference TRBV5-1 and TRBJ2-3, is as follows: KAGVTQTPRYLIKTRGQQVTLSCSPISGHRSVSWYQQTPGQGLQFLFEYFSETQRNKGNFPGRFSGRQFSNSRSEMNVSTLELGDSALYLCASSLGWQTRVTDTQYFGPGTRLTVL.

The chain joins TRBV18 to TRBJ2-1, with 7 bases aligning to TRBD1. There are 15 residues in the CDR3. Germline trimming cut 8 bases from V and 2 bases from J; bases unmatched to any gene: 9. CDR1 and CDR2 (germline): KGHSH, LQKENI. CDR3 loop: CASATQGVTYNEQFF. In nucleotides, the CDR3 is TGTGCCAGCGCAACCCAGGGGGTAACCTACAATGAGCAGTTCTTC.

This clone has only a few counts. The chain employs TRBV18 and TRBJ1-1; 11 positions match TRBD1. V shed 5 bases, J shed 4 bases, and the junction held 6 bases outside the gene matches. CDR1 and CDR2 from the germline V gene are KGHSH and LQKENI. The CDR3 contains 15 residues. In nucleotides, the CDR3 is TGTGCCAGCTCAGCCGGTGGGACAGGGGGCACTGAAGCTTTCTTT. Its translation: CASSAGGTGGTEAFF.

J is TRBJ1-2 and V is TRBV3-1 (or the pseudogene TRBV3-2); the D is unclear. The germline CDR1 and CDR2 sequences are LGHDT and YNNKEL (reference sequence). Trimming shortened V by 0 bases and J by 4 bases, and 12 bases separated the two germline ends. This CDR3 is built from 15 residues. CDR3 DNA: TGTGCCAGCAGCCAAGATAATCAAGACTTCTATGGCTACACCTTC. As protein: CASSQDNQDFYGYTF.

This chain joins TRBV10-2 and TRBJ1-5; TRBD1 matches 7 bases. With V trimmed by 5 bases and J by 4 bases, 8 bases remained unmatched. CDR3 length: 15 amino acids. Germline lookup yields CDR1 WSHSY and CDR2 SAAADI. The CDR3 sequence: CASSFSTGQNQPQHF. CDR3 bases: TGCGCCAGCAGTTTCTCGACAGGGCAGAATCAGCCCCAGCATTTT.

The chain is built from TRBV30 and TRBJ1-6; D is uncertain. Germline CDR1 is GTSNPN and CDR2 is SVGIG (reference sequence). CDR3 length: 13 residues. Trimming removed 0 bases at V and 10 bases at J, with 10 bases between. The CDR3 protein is CAWSVRVASPLHF. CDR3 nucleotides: TGTGCCTGGAGTGTTCGGGTGGCATCACCCCTCCACTTT.

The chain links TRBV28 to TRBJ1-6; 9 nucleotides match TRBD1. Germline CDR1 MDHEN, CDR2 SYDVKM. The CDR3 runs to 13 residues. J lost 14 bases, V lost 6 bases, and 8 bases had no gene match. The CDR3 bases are TGTGCCAGCAGGCCGGGACAGGGAGGGACCCTCCACTTT. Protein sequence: CASRPGQGGTLHF.

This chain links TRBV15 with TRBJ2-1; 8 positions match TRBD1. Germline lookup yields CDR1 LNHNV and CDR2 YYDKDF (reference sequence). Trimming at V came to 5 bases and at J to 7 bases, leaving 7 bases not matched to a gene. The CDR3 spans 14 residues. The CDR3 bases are TGTGCCACCAGCGGCCCGGACAGGGCAAATGAGCAGTTCTTC. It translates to CATSGPDRANEQFF.

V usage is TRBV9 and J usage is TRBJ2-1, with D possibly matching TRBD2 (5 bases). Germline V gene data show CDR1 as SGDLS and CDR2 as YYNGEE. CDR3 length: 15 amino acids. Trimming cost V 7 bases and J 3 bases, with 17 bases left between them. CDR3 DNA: TGTGCCAGCCCCCGCACGGGATACTACTACAATGAGCAGTTCTTC. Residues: CASPRTGYYYNEQFF.

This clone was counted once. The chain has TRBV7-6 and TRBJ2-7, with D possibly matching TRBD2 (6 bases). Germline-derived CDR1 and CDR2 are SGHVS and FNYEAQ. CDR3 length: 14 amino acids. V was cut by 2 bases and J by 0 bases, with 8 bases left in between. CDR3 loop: CASSLIGSSYEQYF. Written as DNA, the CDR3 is TGTGCCAGCAGCTTAATCGGGAGCTCCTACGAGCAGTACTTC.

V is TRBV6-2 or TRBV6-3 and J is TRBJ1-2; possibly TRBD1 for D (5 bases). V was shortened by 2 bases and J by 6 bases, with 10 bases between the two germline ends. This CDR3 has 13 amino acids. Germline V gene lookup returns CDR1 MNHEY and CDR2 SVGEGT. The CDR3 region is CASSYGRGNGYTF. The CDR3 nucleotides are TGTGCCAGCAGTTACGGTAGGGGCAATGGCTACACCTTC.

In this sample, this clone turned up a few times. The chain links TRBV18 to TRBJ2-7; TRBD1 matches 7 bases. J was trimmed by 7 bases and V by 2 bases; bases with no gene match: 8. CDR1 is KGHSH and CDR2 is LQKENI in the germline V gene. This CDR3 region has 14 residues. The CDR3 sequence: CASSPGQEPWEQYF. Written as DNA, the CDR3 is TGTGCCAGCTCACCAGGACAGGAGCCTTGGGAGCAGTACTTC.

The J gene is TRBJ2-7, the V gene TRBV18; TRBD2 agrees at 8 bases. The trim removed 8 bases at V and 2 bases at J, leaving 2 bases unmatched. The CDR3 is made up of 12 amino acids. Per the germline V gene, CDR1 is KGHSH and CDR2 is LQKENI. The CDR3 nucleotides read TGTGCCAGCCGGGGGGGGCCCTACGAGCAGTACTTC. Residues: CASRGGPYEQYF.

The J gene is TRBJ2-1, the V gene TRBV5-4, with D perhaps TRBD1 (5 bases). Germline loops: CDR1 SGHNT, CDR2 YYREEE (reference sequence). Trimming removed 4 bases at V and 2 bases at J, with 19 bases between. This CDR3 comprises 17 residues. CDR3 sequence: CASSAGSQGYPYNEQFF. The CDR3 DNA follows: TGTGCCAGCAGCGCCGGGTCTCAGGGTTACCCCTACAATGAGCAGTTCTTC.

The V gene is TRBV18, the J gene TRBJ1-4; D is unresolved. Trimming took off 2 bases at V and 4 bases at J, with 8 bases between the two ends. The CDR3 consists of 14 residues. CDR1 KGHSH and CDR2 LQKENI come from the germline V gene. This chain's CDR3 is CASSPTELNEKLFF. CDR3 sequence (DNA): TGTGCCAGCTCACCAACCGAGCTTAATGAAAAACTGTTTTTT.

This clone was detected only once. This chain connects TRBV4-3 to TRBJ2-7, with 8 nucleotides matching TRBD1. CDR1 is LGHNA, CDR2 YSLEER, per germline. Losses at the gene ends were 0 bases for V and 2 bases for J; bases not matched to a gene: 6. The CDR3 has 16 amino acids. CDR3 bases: TGCGCCAGCAGCCAAGATTCACAGGGGGGTCCCTACGAGCAGTACTTC. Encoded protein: CASSQDSQGGPYEQYF.

The CDR3 sequence: CASSQAGFRGQGTEAFF. CDR3 in DNA: TGCGCCAGCAGCCAAGCCGGATTCAGGGGGCAGGGTACTGAAGCTTTCTTT. The chain joins TRBV4-1 to TRBJ1-1, with TRBD1 matching over 8 bases. Germline values: CDR1 MGHRA, CDR2 YSYEKL. This CDR3 comprises 17 residues. The V segment lost 1 base and the J segment 5 bases; nucleotides outside the gene matches: 12.

The CDR3 bases are TGTGCCACCAGTGAGGAAGCGGGACAGGCTAACAATGAGCAGTTCTTC. Its translation: CATSEEAGQANNEQFF. The chain recombines TRBV24-1 with TRBJ2-1; D is perhaps TRBD1 (8 bases). This CDR3 contains 16 residues. Germline V lookup: CDR1 KGHDR, CDR2 SFDVKD. V lost 4 bases to trimming and J lost 5 bases, with 17 bases between them.

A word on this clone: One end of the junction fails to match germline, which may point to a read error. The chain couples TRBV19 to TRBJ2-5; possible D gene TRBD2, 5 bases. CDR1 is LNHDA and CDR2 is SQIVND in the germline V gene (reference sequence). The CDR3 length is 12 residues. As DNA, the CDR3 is TGTGCCAGCGGACCCCTCGGGGAGACCCTGTACTTC. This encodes CASGPLGETLYF.

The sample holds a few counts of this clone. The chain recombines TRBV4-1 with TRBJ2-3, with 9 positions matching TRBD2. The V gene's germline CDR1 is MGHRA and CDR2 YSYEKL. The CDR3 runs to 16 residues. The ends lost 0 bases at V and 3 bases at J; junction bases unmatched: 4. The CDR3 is CASSQDGAGGTDTQYF. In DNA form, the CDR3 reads TGCGCCAGCAGCCAAGATGGAGCGGGAGGTACAGATACGCAGTATTTT.

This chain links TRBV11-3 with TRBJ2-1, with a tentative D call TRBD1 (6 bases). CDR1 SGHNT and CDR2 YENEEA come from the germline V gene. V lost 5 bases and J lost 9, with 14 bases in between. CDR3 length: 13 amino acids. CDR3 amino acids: CASSQGIYGEQFF. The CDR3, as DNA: TGTGCCAGCAGCCAGGGGATTTATGGTGAGCAGTTCTTC. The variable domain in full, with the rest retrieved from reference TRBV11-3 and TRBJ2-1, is EAGVVQSPRYKIIEKKQPVAFWCNPISGHNTLYWYLQNLGQGPELLIRYENEEAVDDSQLPKDRFSAERLKGVDSTLKIQPAELGDSAVYLCASSQGIYGEQFFGPGTRLTVL.

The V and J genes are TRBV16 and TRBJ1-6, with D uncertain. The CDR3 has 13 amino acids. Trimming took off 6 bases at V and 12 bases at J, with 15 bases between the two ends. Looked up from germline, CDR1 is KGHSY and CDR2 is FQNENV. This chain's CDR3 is CASSLALELPLHF. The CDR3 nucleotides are TGTGCCAGCAGTCTCGCCCTGGAGTTACCCCTCCACTTT. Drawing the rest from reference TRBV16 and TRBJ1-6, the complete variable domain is GEEVAQTPKHLVRGEGQKAKLYCAPIKGHSYVFWYQQVLKNEFKFLISFQNENVFDETGMPKERFSAKCLPNSPCSLEIQATKLEDSAVYFCASSLALELPLHFGNGTRLTVT.

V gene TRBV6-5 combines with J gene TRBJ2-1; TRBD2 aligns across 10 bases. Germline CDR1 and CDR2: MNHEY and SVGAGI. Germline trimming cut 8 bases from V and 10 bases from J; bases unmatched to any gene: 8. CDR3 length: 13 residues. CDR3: CASGVAGGIEQFF. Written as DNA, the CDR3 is TGTGCCAGCGGGGTAGCGGGGGGTATCGAGCAGTTCTTC.

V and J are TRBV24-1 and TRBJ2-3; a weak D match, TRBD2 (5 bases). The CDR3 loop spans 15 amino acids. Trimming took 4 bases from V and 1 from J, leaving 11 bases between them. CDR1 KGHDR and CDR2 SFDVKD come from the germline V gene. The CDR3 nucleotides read TGTGCCACCAGTGACGCGGGCGTCGGCACAGATACGCAGTATTTT. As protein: CATSDAGVGTDTQYF.